This entry describes one TCR beta chain. This entry is derived from a study of cytomegalovirus exposure and HLA in healthy donors. J lost 7 bases, V lost 6 bases, and 14 bases had no gene match. This CDR3 is built from 18 residues. Germline V gene data show CDR1 as SEHNR and CDR2 as FQNEAQ (reference sequence). PCR amplification relied on 60 Vbeta primers (plus 13 Jbeta primers). Some clones are missing from TCRdb's copy, which holds only in-frame ones; the method was immunoSEQ multiplex PCR. The sample has 90,000 or so clones; roughly three quarters are singletons. Sequenced material: PBMCs. V and J are TRBV7-9 and TRBJ2-2, with 13 positions matching TRBD2. The source is a woman in her fifties or sixties in good health and CMV-seropositive. The CDR3 protein is CASRGGGLAGQRVGELFF. The CDR3 DNA follows: TGTGCCAGCAGAGGGGGGGGACTAGCGGGACAACGTGTCGGGGAGCTGTTTTTT.